Given below is one TCR beta chain in context. TCRdb re-called the 5' RACE reads and shows each CDR3 protein once, DNA omitted. The table lists roughly 170,000 distinct CDR3 sequences. The CDR3 runs to 18 residues. This entry belongs to a study of T cells expressing NK-cell markers. The receptor was derived from a woman aged 18-69 years in good health. The genes are TRBV12-3 or TRBV12-4 and TRBJ2-7; lacking DNA, the TRBD2 call made by TCRdb goes unchecked. Sequenced: blood T cells: a sorted CD56 or NKG2C T cell subset, CD4+ or CD8+ T cells, or bulk PBMC T cells (not recorded which). CDR3 in amino acids: CASGNPTGSGTRLLKQYF.